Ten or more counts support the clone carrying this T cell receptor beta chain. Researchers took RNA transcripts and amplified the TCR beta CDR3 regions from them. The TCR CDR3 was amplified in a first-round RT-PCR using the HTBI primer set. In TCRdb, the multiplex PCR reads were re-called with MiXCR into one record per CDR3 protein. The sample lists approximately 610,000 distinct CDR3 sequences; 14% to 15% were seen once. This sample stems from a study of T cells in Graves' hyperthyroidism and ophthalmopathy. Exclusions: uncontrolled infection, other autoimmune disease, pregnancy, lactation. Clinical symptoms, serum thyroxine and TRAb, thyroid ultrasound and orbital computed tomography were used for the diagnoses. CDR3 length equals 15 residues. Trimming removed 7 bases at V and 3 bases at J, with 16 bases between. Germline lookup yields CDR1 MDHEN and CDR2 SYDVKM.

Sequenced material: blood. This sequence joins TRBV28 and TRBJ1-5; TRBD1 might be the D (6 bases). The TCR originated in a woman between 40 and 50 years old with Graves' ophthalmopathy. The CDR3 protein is CASTPLQGHNQPQHF. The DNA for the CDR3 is TGTGCCAGCACCCCCCTACAGGGCCACAATCAGCCCCAGCATTTT.